This is a list of T cell receptor beta chains from one sample in a study of blood T cell repertoires in COVID-19. Method: immunoSEQ multiplex PCR; TCRdb's copy keeps in-frame clones and lacks some. The table records about 130,000 clones, 83% of them present only once. The source material was PBMCs or T cells enriched from blood (not recorded which). The receptor set was obtained from a man in his thirties or forties who had recovered from COVID-19. Both conserved end residues are part of each CDR3. A D gene is named only where the DNA matches it firmly. Clone size, where shown, is once, few, many, or a class for clones that have expanded.

TGTGCCAGCAGCGGACAGGGACGCCAGCCCCAGCATTTT CASSGQGRQPQHF - TRBV6-5 TRBD1 TRBJ1-5
TGTGCCAGCAGCTTAGGGCTAGCGGGGGGGCCGCGCAATGAGCAGTTCTTC CASSLGLAGGPRNEQFF - TRBV5-4 TRBD2 TRBJ2-1
TGTGCCAGCAGTAGGGGGAGCGGGACCCAAGAAGCGGAGACCCAGTACTTC CASSRGSGTQEAETQYF - TRBV7-9 - TRBJ2-5
TGTGCCAGCAGCCAGGTCAGCGGGAGTCCCGCAGATACGCAGTATTTT CASSQVSGSPADTQYF - TRBV14 TRBD2 TRBJ2-3
TGTGCCAGTAGTATAGGACAGCCGGATACGCAGTATTTT CASSIGQPDTQYF - TRBV19 - TRBJ2-3
TGTGCCAGCAGTGCCGCAAGCGGGGTTCGCTCTGGAAACACCATATATTTT CASSAASGVRSGNTIYF - TRBV6-1 - TRBJ1-3
TGTGCCAGCAGCTTAGGAGGGGGCAAAAACATTCAGTACTTC CASSLGGGKNIQYF - TRBV7-9 - TRBJ2-4
TGTGCCAGCAGTGAACGTCGGGGACTACTTACGAGCAAGTACTTC CASSERRGLLTSKYF - TRBV2 TRBD2 TRBJ2-7
TGCAGCGTTGGTGGGGGGTGGCAAGCGCGGGAGCAGTACTTC CSVGGGWQAREQYF - TRBV29-1 - TRBJ2-7
TGTGCCAGCAGTTATGGGACAGGGGCCCCGCTGGCCGGGGAGCTGTTTTTT CASSYGTGAPLAGELFF - TRBV27 TRBD1 TRBJ2-2
TGTGCCGGAAGCGGGAGAGGGAGCTCCTACGAGCAGTACTTC CAGSGRGSSYEQYF - TRBV6-5 TRBD2 TRBJ2-7
TGTGCCAGCAGCCAAGAAGGGGTCGCTTTCTTT CASSQEGVAFF - TRBV14 - TRBJ1-1
TGTGCCAGCAGCACCCGACTAGCGGGAATCTACGAGCAGTACTTC CASSTRLAGIYEQYF - TRBV11-2 TRBD2 TRBJ2-7
TGTGCCAGTAGTATAACACTAGCGGGAGGGCCAGTAGATACGCAGTATTTT CASSITLAGGPVDTQYF - TRBV19 TRBD2 TRBJ2-3
TGTGCCAGCAGCTTGACACCCCCGTTTACCAGCTCCTATAATTCACCCCTCCACTTT CASSLTPPFTSSYNSPLHF - TRBV7-6 - TRBJ1-6
TGTGCCAGCAGCTCCTCAGGGGGGAGGCCGGGCAATGAGCAGTTCTTC CASSSSGGRPGNEQFF - TRBV7-2 - TRBJ2-1
TGCGCCAGCAGCTTGACAGGACGGGAAAACATTCAGTACTTC CASSLTGRENIQYF once TRBV5-1 - TRBJ2-4
TGTGCCAGCAGCACCCGGGACAGCTATAATTCACCCCTCCACTTT CASSTRDSYNSPLHF - TRBV9 TRBD1 TRBJ1-6
TGTGCCAGCAGTTATAGTCTAGCGGGAGTGTCCTACGAGCAGTACTTC CASSYSLAGVSYEQYF - TRBV6-5 TRBD2 TRBJ2-7
TGTGCCAGTAGTATGGGGACTAGCAACGAGCAGTACTTC CASSMGTSNEQYF - TRBV19 TRBD2 TRBJ2-7
TGTGCCAGCAGTTCGGCGGGACCGTCCCTGGAGACCCAGTACTTC CASSSAGPSLETQYF - TRBV27 - TRBJ2-5
TGTGCCAGCAGCGAGCGCGGGGTGGGAGAAAAACTGTTTTTT CASSERGVGEKLFF - TRBV9 - TRBJ1-4
TGTGCCAGTAGGGACAGGGTGGGGGAGACCCAGTACTTC CASRDRVGETQYF - TRBV19 TRBD1 TRBJ2-5
TGTGCCAGTAGTTCCTTCCCGACTAGCGGGAAGAATGAGCAGTTCTTC CASSSFPTSGKNEQFF once TRBV19 TRBD2 TRBJ2-1
TGTGCCAGCAGTTACTCCTTACAGGGGGCGGCCTATGGCTACACCTTC CASSYSLQGAAYGYTF - TRBV6-5 TRBD1 TRBJ1-2
TGTGCCAGCAGTTCAGGGGTGGCGGAGACCCAGTACTTC CASSSGVAETQYF - TRBV6-5 - TRBJ2-5
TGTGCCAGCAGCTCCCGAGGCGGAGATACGCAGTATTTT CASSSRGGDTQYF - TRBV21-1 - TRBJ2-3
TGTGCCAGCTCACCAACCGCCGGGGGAGGAGAGGGCTACACCTTC CASSPTAGGGEGYTF - TRBV18 - TRBJ1-2
TGCGCCAGCAGCCACGGCGGGGATCAGCCCCAGCATTTT CASSHGGDQPQHF - TRBV4-1 - TRBJ1-5
TGTGCCAGCGGCGGAGCGGGGGGGCCGGGTACGCAGTATTTT CASGGAGGPGTQYF once TRBV5-6 TRBD2 TRBJ2-3
TGTGCCAGCAGCCCAAAAACCGGGACTAGCGAAGATGAGCAGTTCTTC CASSPKTGTSEDEQFF - TRBV7-9 TRBD2 TRBJ2-1
TGTGCCAGCAGTCGGCAGGGGGACAGGGGTACCGCTGAAGCTTTCTTT CASSRQGDRGTAEAFF once TRBV6-6 TRBD1 TRBJ1-1
TGTGCCAGCAGCCAAGATGGGGCGTACCAAGAGACCCAGTACTTC CASSQDGAYQETQYF once TRBV4-2 - TRBJ2-5
TGTGCCAGCCGACAGGGGCGGTTTACCGACTACAATGAGCAGTTCTTC CASRQGRFTDYNEQFF - TRBV10-3 TRBD1 TRBJ2-1
TGTGCCACCAGCCCGCGGGATCGGATGAGGGGTCACAATGAGCAGTTCTTC CATSPRDRMRGHNEQFF - TRBV15 - TRBJ2-1
TGCGCCAGCAGCCAAGAGGGGACTCTCGGAAACACCATATATTTT CASSQEGTLGNTIYF - TRBV4-1 - TRBJ1-3
TGTGCCAGCAGCGTACAGGGTGGCCAGCCCCAGCATTTT CASSVQGGQPQHF few TRBV7-2 - TRBJ1-5
TGTGCCAGCTCACCGGGACAGGGAACTGAAGCTTTCTTT CASSPGQGTEAFF - TRBV18 TRBD1 TRBJ1-1
TGTGCCAGCAGTCCCCCGACAGGGGTGGTCGCGGAGACCCAGTACTTC CASSPPTGVVAETQYF - TRBV28 TRBD1 TRBJ2-5
TGTGCCAGCAGCGCACCGGGACAGGGAGTTACAGATACGCAGTATTTT CASSAPGQGVTDTQYF - TRBV11-2 TRBD1 TRBJ2-3